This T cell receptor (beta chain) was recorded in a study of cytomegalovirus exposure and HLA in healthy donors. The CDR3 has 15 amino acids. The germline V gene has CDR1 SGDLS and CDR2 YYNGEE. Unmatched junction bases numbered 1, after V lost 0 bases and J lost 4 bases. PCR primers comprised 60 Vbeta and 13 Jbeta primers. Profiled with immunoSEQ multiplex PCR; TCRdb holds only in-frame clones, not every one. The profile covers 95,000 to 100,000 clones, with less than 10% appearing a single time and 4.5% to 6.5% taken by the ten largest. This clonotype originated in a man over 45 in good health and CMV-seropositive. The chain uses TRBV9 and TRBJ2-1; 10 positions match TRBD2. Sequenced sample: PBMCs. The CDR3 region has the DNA TGTGCCAGCAGCGTAGCTAGCGGGGGTTACAATGAGCAGTTCTTC. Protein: CASSVASGGYNEQFF.